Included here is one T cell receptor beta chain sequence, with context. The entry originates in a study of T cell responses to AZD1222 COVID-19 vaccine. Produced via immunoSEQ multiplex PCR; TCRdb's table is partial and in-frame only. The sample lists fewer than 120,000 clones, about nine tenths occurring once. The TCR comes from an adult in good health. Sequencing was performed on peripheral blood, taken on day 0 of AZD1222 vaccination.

For the CDR3, the DNA is TGTGCCAGCAGCTTAGCACGGGAGGGGGAGTACTTC. Translating gives CASSLAREGEYF. The chain is built from TRBV7-2 and TRBJ2-5; 8 bases agree with TRBD2. The V and J ends lost 0 bases and 12 bases, in that order; junction bases with no gene match: 3. The CDR3 sequence is 12 residues long. Germline CDR1 and CDR2: SGHTA and FQGNSA.